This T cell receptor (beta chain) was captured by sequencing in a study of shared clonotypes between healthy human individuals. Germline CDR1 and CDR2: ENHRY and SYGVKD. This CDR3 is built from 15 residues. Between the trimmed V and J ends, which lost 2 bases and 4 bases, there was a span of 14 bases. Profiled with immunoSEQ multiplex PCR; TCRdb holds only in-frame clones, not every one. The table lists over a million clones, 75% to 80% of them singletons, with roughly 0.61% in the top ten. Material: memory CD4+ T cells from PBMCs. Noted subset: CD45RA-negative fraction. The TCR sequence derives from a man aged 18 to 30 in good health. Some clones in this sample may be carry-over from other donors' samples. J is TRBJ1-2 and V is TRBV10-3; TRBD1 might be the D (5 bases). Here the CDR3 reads CAISERRGQGYGYTF. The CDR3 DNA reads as TGTGCCATCAGTGAGAGGAGGGGTCAGGGCTATGGCTACACCTTC.